The 20 T cell receptor beta chains in this list originate from one sample, sequenced in a study of T-cell memory formation after mild COVID-19 (dated by TCRdb to about 2021). The library was made by 5' RACE. Instrument on record: Illumina NovaSeq 6000. The public reads were quality trimmed at Q25 with fastp and then assembled into clones with MiXCR by TCRdb, keeping productive beta chains. One record per CDR3 amino acid sequence lists the most common genes and DNA. Recorded for this sample are roughly 310,000 distinct CDR3 sequences; more than 15% of them occurred a single time. The ten largest clones add up to approximately 20% of the sample. The sample was PBMCs or a T cell subset sorted from them (not recorded which). These receptors were collected from a man between 18 and 35 years old who had mild COVID-19 (a few samples of this study predate the infection). The sample titles of this study are shuffled in the database, so cell type and time point are left out; the donor was told from shared clones.

The table lists this clonotype with a few counts. V and J are TRBV5-6 and TRBJ2-1; D unclear. The germline V and J ends were trimmed by 3 bases and 6 bases, with 10 bases remaining between them. In germline, CDR1 is SGHDT, CDR2 YYEEEE. This CDR3 spans 13 amino acids. This CDR3 is CASSSWVGNEQFF. In DNA form, the CDR3 reads TGTGCCAGCAGCTCGTGGGTTGGCAATGAGCAGTTCTTC.

This chain uses TRBV20-1 with TRBJ1-1; no clear D gene. Trimming removed 5 bases from V and 1 base from J, with 11 bases in between. The CDR3 is 13 residues long. The germline V gene encodes CDR1 DFQATT and CDR2 SNEGSKA (reference sequence). The CDR3 DNA reads as TGCAGTGCTCCCGCCCGGGCGAACACTGAAGCTTTCTTT. Amino acids: CSAPARANTEAFF.

This clonotype has just a few counts. V gene TRBV7-2 combines with J gene TRBJ2-7; 7 nucleotides agree with TRBD2. V dropped 0 bases and J dropped 2; count of bases not matched to a gene: 1. The germline CDR1 and CDR2 sequences are SGHTA and FQGNSA. CDR3 length: 14 residues. In DNA, the CDR3 is TGTGCCAGCAGCTTAGCGGGGGGGGCCTACGAGCAGTACGTC. Protein sequence: CASSLAGGAYEQYV.

This clonotype has a count of ten or more. The chain carries TRBV12-3 or TRBV12-4 and TRBJ1-2; tentatively, D is TRBD1 (6 bases). Trimming pared 6 bases from V and 3 bases from J, leaving 8 bases between. The CDR3 is 12 residues long. The CDR3 DNA reads as TGTGCCAGCAGCCCAGGGGACTATGGCTACACCTTC. Protein: CASSPGDYGYTF.

This chain joins TRBV6-6 and TRBJ2-5, with 8 nucleotides matching TRBD2. Germline values: CDR1 MNHNY, CDR2 SVGAGI (reference sequence). CDR3 length equals 15 residues. Trimming took 0 bases from V and 6 from J; bases not matched to a gene: 6. The CDR3 DNA sequence: TGTGCCAGCAGTTACTCGACGGGGGGGCCGAAGACCCAGTACTTC. Protein sequence: CASSYSTGGPKTQYF.

The chain carries TRBV6-5 and TRBJ2-1, with a possible D match to TRBD1 (5 bases). The V and J ends lost 4 bases and 2 bases respectively, with 15 bases between them. The length of the CDR3 is 16 residues. Germline V gene data show CDR1 as MNHEY and CDR2 as SVGAGI. The chain's CDR3 is CASSSHTGRAYNEQFF. The CDR3 bases are TGTGCCAGCAGTTCCCACACAGGACGGGCCTACAATGAGCAGTTCTTC.

This clonotype was seen more than once but under ten times. The chain combines TRBV12-3 or TRBV12-4 with TRBJ2-1; D is unclear. There are 14 residues in the CDR3. Trimming removed 2 bases from V and 10 bases from J, with 15 bases in between. CDR3 region: CASSLFTGSVEQFF. For the CDR3, the DNA is TGTGCCAGCAGTTTATTCACCGGGTCGGTAGAGCAGTTCTTC.

The rearrangement uses TRBV7-2 and TRBJ2-4; no clear D gene. This CDR3 region has 12 residues. Germline V gene data show CDR1 as SGHTA and CDR2 as FQGNSA. With 5 bases removed from V and 6 bases from J, the gap between germline ends came to 8 bases. CDR3 in DNA: TGTGCCAGCAGCCTTAGGTTAAACATTCAGTACTTC. As protein: CASSLRLNIQYF.

This chain connects TRBV20-1 to TRBJ2-5; weak D call: TRBD2 (6 bases). V shed 1 base and J shed 7 bases, with 16 bases lying between them. Germline CDR1 DFQATT, CDR2 SNEGSKA (reference sequence). This CDR3 spans 14 amino acids. The CDR3 DNA is TGCAGTGCTAGAGGAGTGGGGCAAGCGGGGACCCAGTACTTC. It yields the protein CSARGVGQAGTQYF.

The rearrangement uses TRBV12-3 or TRBV12-4 and TRBJ2-5, with D tentatively TRBD2 (7 bases). Trimming pared 6 bases from V and 2 bases from J, leaving 13 bases between. The CDR3 covers 14 residues. The CDR3 DNA reads as TGTGCCAGCAGAACGAGGGGGGGTCAAGAGACCCAGTACTTC. Translation gives CASRTRGGQETQYF.

This chain links TRBV6-2 or TRBV6-3 with TRBJ2-7; D not resolved. Germline V CDR1 and CDR2: MNHEY, SVGEGT. The CDR3 consists of 15 residues. The V end was cut by 5 bases, the J end by 2 bases, with 16 bases between. The CDR3 loop is CASSPEEFSTYEQYV. The CDR3 DNA sequence: TGTGCCAGCAGTCCCGAAGAGTTTTCAACCTACGAGCAGTACGTC.

This clonotype turned up a few times. This rearrangement joins TRBV19 to TRBJ2-5; D is unclear. The V end lost 3 bases, the J end lost 5 bases, and 13 bases lay between the germline ends. The CDR3 is 14 residues long. Germline V gene lookup returns CDR1 LNHDA and CDR2 SQIVND (reference sequence). The CDR3 loop is CASSISDPAETQYF. CDR3 DNA: TGTGCCAGTAGTATTTCGGACCCGGCGGAGACCCAGTACTTC.

In its sample, this clonotype was seen a few times. The chain has TRBV4-3 and TRBJ2-7; D gene uncertain. CDR1 and CDR2 (germline): LGHNA, YSLEER. The CDR3 is made up of 14 amino acids. V was shortened by 1 base and J by 3 bases, with 10 bases between the two germline ends. The DNA of the CDR3 is TGCGCCAGCAGCCAAGTTACATCCGACTACGAGCAGTACTTC. Encoded protein: CASSQVTSDYEQYF.

This clonotype was seen more than once but under ten times. The V call is TRBV9, the J call TRBJ2-1; D unresolved. V lost 0 bases, J lost 6 bases, and 7 bases lay in between. CDR1 and CDR2 (germline): SGDLS, YYNGEE. CDR3 length equals 13 residues. CDR3 protein: CASSVEGGNEQFF. The CDR3 nucleotides are TGTGCCAGCAGCGTAGAGGGTGGCAATGAGCAGTTCTTC.

This clonotype has a handful of counts. V usage is TRBV12-3 or TRBV12-4 and J usage is TRBJ1-2; no clear D. The CDR3 spans 12 residues. Between the trimmed V and J ends, which lost 8 bases and 8 bases, there was a span of 15 bases. CDR3 sequence: CASRDPSGGYTF. As DNA, the CDR3 is TGTGCCAGCCGAGACCCCTCAGGAGGCTACACCTTC.

The gene calls are TRBV7-3 and TRBJ2-3, with 7 bases lining up with TRBD2. Losses at the gene ends were 5 bases for V and 0 bases for J; bases not matched to a gene: 5. Germline V gene sequence: CDR1 SGHTA, CDR2 FQGTGA. CDR3 length: 15 amino acids. The CDR3 DNA is TGTGCCAGCAGCCCCAGCGGGGTTAGCACAGATACGCAGTATTTT. Its translation is CASSPSGVSTDTQYF. The complete variable domain, with remaining parts taken from reference TRBV7-3 and TRBJ2-3, reads GAGVSQTPSNKVTEKGKYVELRCDPISGHTALYWYRQSLGQGPEFLIYFQGTGAADDSGLPNDRFFAVRPEGSVSTLKIQRTERGDSAVYLCASSPSGVSTDTQYFGPGTRLTVL.

CDR3 sequence reads: CASSKDRPLRGTEAFF. The CDR3 DNA reads TGTGCCAGCAGCAAAGACAGGCCTCTTAGGGGCACTGAAGCTTTCTTT. The chain has TRBV6-5 and TRBJ1-1; maybe TRBD1 (6 bases). The CDR3 length is 16 residues. With 6 bases removed from V and 4 bases from J, the gap between germline ends came to 21 bases. CDR1 MNHEY and CDR2 SVGAGI come from the germline V gene.

The J gene is TRBJ1-2, the V gene TRBV6-5, with D unclear. CDR3 size: 14 residues. Germline lookup yields CDR1 MNHEY and CDR2 SVGAGI. V shed 2 bases and J shed 2 bases, with 9 bases lying between them. This chain's CDR3 is CASSYVARNYGYTF. The CDR3 nucleotides are TGTGCCAGCAGTTACGTTGCGAGGAACTATGGCTACACCTTC.

The chain combines TRBV6-6 with TRBJ2-1; possible D gene TRBD1, 5 bases. The CDR3 sequence is 15 residues long. V was pared by 7 bases and J by 4 bases, with 17 bases between. Germline CDR1 MNHNY, CDR2 SVGAGI (reference sequence). The CDR3 sequence: CASTLGQGPYNEQFF. In nucleotides, the CDR3 is TGTGCCAGCACCCTGGGGCAGGGCCCTTACAATGAGCAGTTCTTC.

This clonotype was seen more than once but under ten times. This chain connects TRBV12-3 or TRBV12-4 to TRBJ1-1; 9 nucleotides align to TRBD1. The J segment lost 3 bases and the V segment lost 6 bases, leaving 5 bases of the junction unmatched. The CDR3 loop spans 14 amino acids. CDR3 nucleotide sequence: TGTGCCAGCAGAGATACAGGGGGCCACACTGAAGCTTTCTTT. Translated, it gives CASRDTGGHTEAFF.